This TCR beta chain was retrieved from a study of T cell changes during pregnancy in multiple sclerosis. Profiling relied on immunoSEQ multiplex PCR, and the TCRdb table lists in-frame clones only, not all of them. The data show around 130,000 clones, with around 97% seen just once and around 0.46% held by the top ten. Germline CDR1 reads SGHDT; CDR2 reads YYEEEE. The CDR3 has 15 residues. J lost 3 bases, V lost 5 bases, and 7 bases had no gene match. Here the sequenced sample was peripheral blood, taken after pregnancy. The rearrangement uses TRBV5-6 and TRBJ2-3; 9 positions agree with TRBD1. This TCR came from a female donor with multiple sclerosis, enrolled in a pregnancy study. The CDR3 sequence is CASSITGGATDTQYF. CDR3 sequence (DNA): TGTGCCAGCAGTATTACAGGGGGCGCGACAGATACGCAGTATTTT.